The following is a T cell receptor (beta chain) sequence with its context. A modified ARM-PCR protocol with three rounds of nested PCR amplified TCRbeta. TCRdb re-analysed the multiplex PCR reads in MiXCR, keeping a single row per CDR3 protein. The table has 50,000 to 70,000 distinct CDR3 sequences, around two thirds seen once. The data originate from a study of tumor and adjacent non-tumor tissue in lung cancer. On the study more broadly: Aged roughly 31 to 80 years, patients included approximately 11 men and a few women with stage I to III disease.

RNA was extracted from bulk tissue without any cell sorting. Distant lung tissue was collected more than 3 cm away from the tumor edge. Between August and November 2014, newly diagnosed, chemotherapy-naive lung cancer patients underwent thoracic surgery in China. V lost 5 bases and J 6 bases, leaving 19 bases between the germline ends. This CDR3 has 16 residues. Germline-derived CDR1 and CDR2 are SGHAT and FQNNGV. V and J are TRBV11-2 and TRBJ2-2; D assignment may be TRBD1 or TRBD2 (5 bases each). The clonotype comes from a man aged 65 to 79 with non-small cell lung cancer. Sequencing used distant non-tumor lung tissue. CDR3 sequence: CASSLWGTLFPGELFF. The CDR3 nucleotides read TGTGCCAGCAGCCTATGGGGGACGTTGTTCCCCGGGGAGCTGTTTTTT. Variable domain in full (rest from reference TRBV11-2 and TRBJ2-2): EAGVAQSPRYKIIEKRQSVAFWCNPISGHATLYWYQQILGQGPKLLIQFQNNGVVDDSQLPKDRFSAERLKGVDSTLKIQPAKLEDSAVYLCASSLWGTLFPGELFFGEGSRLTVL.